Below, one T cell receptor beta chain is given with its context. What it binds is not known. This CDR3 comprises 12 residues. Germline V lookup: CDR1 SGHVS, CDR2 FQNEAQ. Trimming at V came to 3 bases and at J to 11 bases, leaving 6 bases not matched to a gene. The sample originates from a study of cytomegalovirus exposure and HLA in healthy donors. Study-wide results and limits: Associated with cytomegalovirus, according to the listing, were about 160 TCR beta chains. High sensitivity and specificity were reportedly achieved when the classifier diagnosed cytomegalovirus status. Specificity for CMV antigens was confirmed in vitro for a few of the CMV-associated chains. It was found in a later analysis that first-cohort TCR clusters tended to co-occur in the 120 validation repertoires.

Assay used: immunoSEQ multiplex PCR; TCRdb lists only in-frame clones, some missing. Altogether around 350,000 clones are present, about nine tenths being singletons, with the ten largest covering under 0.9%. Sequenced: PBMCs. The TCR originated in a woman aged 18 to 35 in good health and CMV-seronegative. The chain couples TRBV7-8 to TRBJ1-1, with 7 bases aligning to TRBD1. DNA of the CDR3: TGTGCCAGCAGCTTGTCCGTCAGGGGGGCTTTCTTT. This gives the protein CASSLSVRGAFF.